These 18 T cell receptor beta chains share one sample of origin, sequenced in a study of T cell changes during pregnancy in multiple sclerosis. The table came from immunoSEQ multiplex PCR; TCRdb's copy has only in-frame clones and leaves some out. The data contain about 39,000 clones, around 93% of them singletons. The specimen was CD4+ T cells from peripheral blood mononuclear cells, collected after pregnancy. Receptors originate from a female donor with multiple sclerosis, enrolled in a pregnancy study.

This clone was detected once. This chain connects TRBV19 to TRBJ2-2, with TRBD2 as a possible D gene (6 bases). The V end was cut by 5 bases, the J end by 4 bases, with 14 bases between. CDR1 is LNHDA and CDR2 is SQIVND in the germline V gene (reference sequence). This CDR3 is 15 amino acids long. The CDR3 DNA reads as TGTGCCAGTAGTTATCGGGCGGGGAGCACCGGGGAGCTGTTTTTT. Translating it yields CASSYRAGSTGELFF.

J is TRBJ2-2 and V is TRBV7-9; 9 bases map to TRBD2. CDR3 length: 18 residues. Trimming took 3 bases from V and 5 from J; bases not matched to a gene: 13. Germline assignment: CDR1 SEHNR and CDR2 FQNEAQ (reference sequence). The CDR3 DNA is TGTGCCAGCAGCTTTCGGGGTCTAGCGGGGAGAAATACCGGGGAGCTGTTTTTT. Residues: CASSFRGLAGRNTGELFF.

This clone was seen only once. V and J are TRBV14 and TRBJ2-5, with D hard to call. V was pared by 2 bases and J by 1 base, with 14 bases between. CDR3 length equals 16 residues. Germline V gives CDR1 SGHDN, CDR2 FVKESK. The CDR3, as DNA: TGTGCCAGCAGCCAACTCTACGACAACCTCCAAGAGACCCAGTACTTC. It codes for CASSQLYDNLQETQYF.

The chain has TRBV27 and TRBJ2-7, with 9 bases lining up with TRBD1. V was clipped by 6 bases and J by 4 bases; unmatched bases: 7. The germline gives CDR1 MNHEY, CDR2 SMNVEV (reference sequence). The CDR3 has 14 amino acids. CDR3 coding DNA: TGTGCCAGCAGCCGACAGGGACAGGGTTACGAGCAGTACTTC. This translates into CASSRQGQGYEQYF.

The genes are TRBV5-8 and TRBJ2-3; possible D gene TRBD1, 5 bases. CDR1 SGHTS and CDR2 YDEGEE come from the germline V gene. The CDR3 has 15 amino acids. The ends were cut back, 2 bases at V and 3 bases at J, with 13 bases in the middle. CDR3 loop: CASSLQAGETDTQYF. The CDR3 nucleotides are TGTGCCAGCAGCTTACAGGCCGGAGAAACAGATACGCAGTATTTT.

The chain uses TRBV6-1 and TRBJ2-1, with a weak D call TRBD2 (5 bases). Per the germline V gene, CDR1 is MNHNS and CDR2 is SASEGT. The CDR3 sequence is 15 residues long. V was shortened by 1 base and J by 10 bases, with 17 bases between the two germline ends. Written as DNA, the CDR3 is TGTGCCAGCAGTGAAGAGCTAATTCGGACTGACGAGCAGTTCTTC. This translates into CASSEELIRTDEQFF.

CDR3 bases: TGTGCCAGCAGCTCCAACCTCGCGGAAAAACTGTTTTTT. It encodes CASSSNLAEKLFF. V usage is TRBV5-5 and J usage is TRBJ1-4, with unresolved D. Germline lookup yields CDR1 SGHKS and CDR2 YYEKEE (reference sequence). With 3 bases removed from V and 8 bases from J, the gap between germline ends came to 11 bases. The CDR3 consists of 13 residues.

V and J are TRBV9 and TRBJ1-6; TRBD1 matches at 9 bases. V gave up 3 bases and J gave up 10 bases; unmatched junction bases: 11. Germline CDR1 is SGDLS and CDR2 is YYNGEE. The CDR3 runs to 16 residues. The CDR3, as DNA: TGTGCCAGCAGCGCACAAGCGGACAGGGGAAACTCACCCCTCCACTTT. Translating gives CASSAQADRGNSPLHF.

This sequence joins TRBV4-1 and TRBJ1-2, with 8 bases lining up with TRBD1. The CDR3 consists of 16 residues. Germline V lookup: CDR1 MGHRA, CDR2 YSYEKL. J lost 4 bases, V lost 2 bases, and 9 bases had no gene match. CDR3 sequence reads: CASSQPGQGKAYGYTF. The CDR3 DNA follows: TGCGCCAGCAGCCAACCCGGACAGGGTAAGGCCTATGGCTACACCTTC.

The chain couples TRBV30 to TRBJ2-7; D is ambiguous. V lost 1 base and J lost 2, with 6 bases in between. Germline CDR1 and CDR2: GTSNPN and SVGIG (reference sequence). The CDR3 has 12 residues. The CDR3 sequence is CAWSGRAYEQYF. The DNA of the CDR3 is TGTGCCTGGAGTGGGAGAGCCTACGAGCAGTACTTC.

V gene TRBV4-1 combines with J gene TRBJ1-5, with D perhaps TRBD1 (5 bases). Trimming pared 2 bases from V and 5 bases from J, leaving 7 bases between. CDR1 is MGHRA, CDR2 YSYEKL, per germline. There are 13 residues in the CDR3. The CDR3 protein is CASSQLGDQPQHF. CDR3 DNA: TGCGCCAGCAGCCAACTAGGGGATCAGCCCCAGCATTTT.

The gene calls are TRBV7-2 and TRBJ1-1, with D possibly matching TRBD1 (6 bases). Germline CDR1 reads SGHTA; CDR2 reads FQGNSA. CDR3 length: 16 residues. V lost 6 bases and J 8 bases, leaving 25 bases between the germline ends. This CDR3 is CASRSGVDRQGEEAFF. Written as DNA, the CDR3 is TGTGCCAGCAGATCAGGGGTGGATAGGCAAGGGGAAGAAGCTTTCTTT.

CDR3: CASSIAGGLLGNEQFF. As DNA, the CDR3 is TGTGCCAGTAGTATAGCGGGGGGGCTACTGGGCAATGAGCAGTTCTTC. The J gene is TRBJ2-1, the V gene TRBV19; 8 positions match TRBD2. The CDR3 covers 16 residues. The V gene's germline CDR1 is LNHDA and CDR2 SQIVND (reference sequence). Germline trimming cut 1 base from V and 6 bases from J; bases unmatched to any gene: 8.

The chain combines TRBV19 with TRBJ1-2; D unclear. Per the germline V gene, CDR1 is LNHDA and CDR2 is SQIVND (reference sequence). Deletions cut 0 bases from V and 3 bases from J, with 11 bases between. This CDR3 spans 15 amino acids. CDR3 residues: CASSIERGGDYGYTF. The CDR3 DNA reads TGTGCCAGTAGTATAGAGCGGGGAGGCGACTATGGCTACACCTTC.

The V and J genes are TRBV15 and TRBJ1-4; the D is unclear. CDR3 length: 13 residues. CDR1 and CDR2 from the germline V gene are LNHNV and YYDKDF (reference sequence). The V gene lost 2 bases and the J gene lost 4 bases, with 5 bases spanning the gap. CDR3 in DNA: TGTGCCACCAGCAGATCCGGTAATGAAAAACTGTTTTTT. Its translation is CATSRSGNEKLFF.

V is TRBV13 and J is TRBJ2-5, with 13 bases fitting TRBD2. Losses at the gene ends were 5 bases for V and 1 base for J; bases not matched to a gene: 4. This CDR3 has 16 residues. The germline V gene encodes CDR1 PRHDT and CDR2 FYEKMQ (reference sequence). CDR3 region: CASSRLAGGLQETQYF. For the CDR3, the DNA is TGTGCCAGCAGCCGACTAGCGGGGGGCCTCCAAGAGACCCAGTACTTC.

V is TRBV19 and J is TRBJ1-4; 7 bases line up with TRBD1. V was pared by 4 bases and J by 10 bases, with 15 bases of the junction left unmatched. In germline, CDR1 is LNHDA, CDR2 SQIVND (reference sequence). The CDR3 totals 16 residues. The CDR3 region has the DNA TGTGCCAGTAGTAGGGATCATCGGGACAGAGTACGAAAACTGTTTTTT. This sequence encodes CASSRDHRDRVRKLFF.

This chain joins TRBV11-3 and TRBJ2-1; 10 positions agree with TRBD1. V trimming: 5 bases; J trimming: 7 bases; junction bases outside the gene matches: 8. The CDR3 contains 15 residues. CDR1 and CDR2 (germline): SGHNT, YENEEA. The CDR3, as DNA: TGTGCCAGCAGCCGACAGGGGGCGCTTCGTAATGAGCAGTTCTTC. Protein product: CASSRQGALRNEQFF. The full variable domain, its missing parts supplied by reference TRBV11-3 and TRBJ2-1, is EAGVVQSPRYKIIEKKQPVAFWCNPISGHNTLYWYLQNLGQGPELLIRYENEEAVDDSQLPKDRFSAERLKGVDSTLKIQPAELGDSAVYLCASSRQGALRNEQFFGPGTRLTVL.